Below are 23 T cell receptor beta chains sequenced from a single sample in a study of spatial heterogeneity in lung cancer (dated by TCRdb to about 2019). To prepare the library, 5' RACE was applied. Sequencing was carried out with a NextSeq 500. Using fastp trimming at Q25 and MiXCR clonotype assembly, TCRdb reanalyzed the public sequencing data and kept in-frame beta chains. Entries that share a CDR3 protein sequence are merged under the most common genes and DNA. This sample has around 20,000 distinct CDR3 sequences in its table, and 8% to 10% of those were observed once. 20% to 25% of the sample is in the top ten clones. Taken with the paper, the label for time point translates to: blood at routine non-recurrence follow-up after resection. Here the sequenced sample was PBMCs, taken at follow-up. The receptor source for this set is a male donor with early-stage non-small cell lung cancer.

This sequence joins TRBV4-2 and TRBJ2-7; 10 bases align to TRBD2. Germline lookup yields CDR1 LGHNA and CDR2 YNFKEQ. The CDR3 totals 16 residues. J was trimmed by 5 bases and V by 1 base; bases with no gene match: 8. The CDR3 loop is CASSQVQRGGVDEQYF. In DNA form, the CDR3 reads TGTGCCAGCAGCCAAGTCCAGCGGGGGGGCGTCGACGAGCAGTACTTC.

The chain recombines TRBV4-2 with TRBJ2-1, with a tentative D call TRBD2 (5 bases). The CDR3 covers 17 residues. V was clipped by 4 bases and J by 1 base, with 17 bases between them. Germline CDR1 LGHNA, CDR2 YNFKEQ. CDR3 coding DNA: TGTGCCAGCAGCCCCACCCCAATGCGGGTTTCCTACAATGAGCAGTTCTTC. Amino acids: CASSPTPMRVSYNEQFF.

This clonotype was recorded at least ten times. The chain is built from TRBV7-8 and TRBJ2-3; D gene ambiguous. V was clipped by 5 bases and J by 6 bases, with 9 bases between them. This CDR3 contains 12 residues. Germline-derived CDR1 and CDR2 are SGHVS and FQNEAQ. The CDR3: CASSPSTDTQYF. The CDR3 nucleotides are TGTGCCAGCAGCCCTTCTACTGATACGCAGTATTTT.

The chain recombines TRBV7-2 with TRBJ2-7, with 9 bases aligning to TRBD2. This CDR3 region has 15 residues. V was clipped by 6 bases and J by 2 bases; unmatched bases: 8. Germline CDR1 reads SGHTA; CDR2 reads FQGNSA. Written as DNA, the CDR3 is TGTGCCAGCAGGCCGGGCGGGGGGGCAACCTACGAGCAGTACTTC. Encoded protein: CASRPGGGATYEQYF.

This clonotype showed up just a few times. The V call is TRBV19, the J call TRBJ2-1; 12 bases map to TRBD2. The CDR3 length is 16 residues. Germline values: CDR1 LNHDA, CDR2 SQIVND (reference sequence). Trimming cost V 2 bases and J 4 bases; bases outside gene matches: 3. The CDR3 protein is CASSIMGTSGYNEQFF. CDR3 sequence (DNA): TGTGCCAGTAGTATAATGGGGACTAGCGGGTACAATGAGCAGTTCTTC.

V and J are TRBV7-6 and TRBJ2-5, with 11 positions matching TRBD2. The CDR3 contains 17 residues. V lost 2 bases, J lost 4 bases, and 9 bases stayed unmatched. Germline CDR1 SGHVS, CDR2 FNYEAQ. CDR3 residues: CASSLLLAGALGETQYF. In DNA, the CDR3 is TGTGCCAGCAGCTTACTACTAGCGGGGGCCTTGGGAGAGACCCAGTACTTC.

Many counts were recorded for this clonotype. This chain links TRBV7-7 with TRBJ1-1, with 8 positions matching TRBD1. The CDR3 totals 13 residues. V gave up 5 bases and J gave up 5 bases; unmatched junction bases: 4. Germline V lookup: CDR1 SSHAT, CDR2 FNYEAQ (reference sequence). The CDR3, as DNA: TGTGCCAGCAGCGTGGACAGGGAAACTGAAGCTTTCTTT. Its translation: CASSVDRETEAFF.

This clonotype was counted many times. Sequence at one end of the junction differs from germline and may be a read error. The chain links TRBV3-1 to TRBJ2-1; TRBD2 matches at 9 bases. The CDR3 totals 13 residues. Germline-derived CDR1 and CDR2 are LGHDT and YNNKEL (reference sequence). In nucleotides, the CDR3 is TGTGCCAGCAGCCAAGAACTAGCGGGCCCCTCGATCTTC. Residues: CASSQELAGPSIF.

In this sample, this clonotype turned up a few times. The chain uses TRBV6-1 and TRBJ2-2; TRBD1 is a possible D gene (5 bases). This CDR3 is built from 14 residues. V lost 8 bases and J 4 bases, leaving 14 bases between the germline ends. Germline V gives CDR1 MNHNS, CDR2 SASEGT. CDR3: CASGRAGPTGELFF. The CDR3 DNA reads as TGTGCCAGCGGGCGCGCAGGGCCCACCGGGGAGCTGTTTTTT.

This clonotype was detected ten times or more. This chain connects TRBV6-5 to TRBJ2-5, with D possibly TRBD1 on 6 matching bases. Germline values: CDR1 MNHEY, CDR2 SVGAGI. CDR3 length: 13 residues. With 6 bases removed from V and 2 bases from J, the gap between germline ends came to 10 bases. The CDR3 region has the DNA TGTGCCAGCAGCTCCGGACAGCAAGAGACCCAGTACTTC. It translates to CASSSGQQETQYF.

This chain links TRBV28 with TRBJ1-5; the match to TRBD1 covers 7 bases. In germline, CDR1 is MDHEN, CDR2 SYDVKM. V dropped 3 bases and J dropped 7; count of bases not matched to a gene: 9. The CDR3 is 15 amino acids. CDR3 coding DNA: TGTGCCAGCAGTTTCCCCCTACAGGGGACCCAGCCCCAGCATTTT. Protein product: CASSFPLQGTQPQHF.

The CDR3 region is CASSTGQGNANEKLFF. The CDR3 DNA sequence: TGTGCCAGCAGCACTGGACAGGGCAATGCTAATGAAAAACTGTTTTTT. The chain carries TRBV11-2 and TRBJ1-4, with 8 bases lining up with TRBD1. V lost 5 bases to trimming and J lost 3 bases; unmatched junction nucleotides: 8. Per the germline V gene, CDR1 is SGHAT and CDR2 is FQNNGV. This CDR3 has 16 residues. Based on the CDR3 plus reference TRBV11-2 and TRBJ1-4, the full variable domain is EAGVAQSPRYKIIEKRQSVAFWCNPISGHATLYWYQQILGQGPKLLIQFQNNGVVDDSQLPKDRFSAERLKGVDSTLKIQPAKLEDSAVYLCASSTGQGNANEKLFFGSGTQLSVL.

This clonotype was detected ten times or more. V and J are TRBV20-1 and TRBJ1-2, with 7 bases aligning to TRBD1. This CDR3 is built from 14 residues. V trimming: 6 bases; J trimming: 4 bases; junction bases outside the gene matches: 11. CDR1 and CDR2 (germline): DFQATT, SNEGSKA (reference sequence). The CDR3 is CSAEDRKGPYGYTF. The CDR3 region has the DNA TGCAGTGCAGAGGACAGGAAGGGTCCCTATGGCTACACCTTC.

A few counts support this clonotype. The genes are TRBV9 and TRBJ1-1; D might be TRBD1 (6 bases). V lost 0 bases to trimming and J lost 10 bases, with 22 bases between them. The CDR3 totals 16 residues. Germline V gives CDR1 SGDLS, CDR2 YYNGEE. This chain's CDR3 is CASSVAGDSFYRVAFF. CDR3 in DNA: TGTGCCAGCAGCGTAGCGGGAGACAGTTTTTACAGGGTAGCTTTCTTT.

V gene TRBV28 combines with J gene TRBJ2-4, with a possible D match to TRBD2 (7 bases). Trimming pared 4 bases from V and 8 bases from J, leaving 15 bases between. Germline V gene data show CDR1 as MDHEN and CDR2 as SYDVKM. CDR3 length: 14 residues. The CDR3 spells CASSSAGARDIQYF. In nucleotides, the CDR3 is TGTGCCAGCAGTTCCGCGGGGGCGCGAGACATTCAGTACTTC.

The chain couples TRBV19 to TRBJ2-5, with 9 bases lining up with TRBD2. From germline, CDR1 is LNHDA and CDR2 SQIVND (reference sequence). There are 16 residues in the CDR3. J gave up 2 bases and V 2 bases, and 6 bases lay outside the gene matches. The CDR3 DNA follows: TGTGCCAGTAGTATATCCCAGACTAGCGGACAAGAGACCCAGTACTTC. This codes for CASSISQTSGQETQYF. Full variable domain (outside the CDR3, taken from reference TRBV19 and TRBJ2-5): DGGITQSPKYLFRKEGQNVTLSCEQNLNHDAMYWYRQDPGQGLRLIYYSQIVNDFQKGDIAEGYSVSREKKESFPLTVTSAQKNPTAFYLCASSISQTSGQETQYFGPGTRLLVL.

This clonotype has a count of ten or more. The genes are TRBV12-3 or TRBV12-4 and TRBJ2-3; TRBD2 agrees at 8 bases. The J segment lost 2 bases and the V segment lost 6 bases, leaving 4 bases of the junction unmatched. The length of the CDR3 is 14 residues. DNA of the CDR3: TGTGCCAGCAGCCCGGGGGGGATCACAGATACGCAGTATTTT. Its translation: CASSPGGITDTQYF.

The rearrangement links TRBV4-3 to TRBJ1-6, with 10 bases fitting TRBD1. V gave up 0 bases and J gave up 11 bases; unmatched junction bases: 4. This CDR3 has 15 residues. Germline CDR1 LGHNA, CDR2 YSLEER. The CDR3 protein is CASSQDRDRGTPLHF. The DNA of the CDR3 is TGCGCCAGCAGCCAAGATAGGGACAGGGGTACACCCCTCCACTTT.

This clonotype was seen repeatedly, ten times or more. This chain joins TRBV6-5 and TRBJ1-1, with D possibly TRBD1 on 5 matching bases. Germline V gene sequence: CDR1 MNHEY, CDR2 SVGAGI. The CDR3 has 14 residues. With 6 bases removed from V and 1 base from J, the gap between germline ends came to 12 bases. Written as DNA, the CDR3 is TGTGCCAGCAGCTTGGAGGGGCAGAACACTGAAGCTTTCTTT. Its translation is CASSLEGQNTEAFF.

This clonotype was seen repeatedly, ten times or more. In DNA form, the CDR3 reads TGCAGTGCCGTGGACAGGGGGCGGACCCAGTACTTC. It specifies CSAVDRGRTQYF. This chain joins TRBV20-1 and TRBJ2-5; 11 bases align to TRBD1. CDR1 and CDR2 from the germline V gene are DFQATT and SNEGSKA (reference sequence). This CDR3 has 12 residues. Trimming took 6 bases from V and 7 from J; bases not matched to a gene: 4.

The rearrangement uses TRBV4-3 and TRBJ2-4, with TRBD1 matching 7 bases. Trimming cost V 5 bases and J 7 bases; bases outside gene matches: 11. The germline gives CDR1 LGHNA, CDR2 YSLEER. This CDR3 spans 15 amino acids. CDR3 sequence (DNA): TGCGCCAGCAGCTCGGAGCCCGGGACAGACAACATTCAGTACTTC. This codes for CASSSEPGTDNIQYF.

A few counts support this clonotype. The chain links TRBV7-2 to TRBJ2-7; 11 positions agree with TRBD2. The CDR3 sequence is 17 residues long. The junction had 10 bases not matched to a gene; V was cut back by 1 base and J by 5 bases. Germline V CDR1 and CDR2: SGHTA, FQGNSA. CDR3 DNA sequence: TGTGCCAGCAGCTTAGTTTTTAGCGGGGGGGCCGGAAACGAGCAGTACTTC. Its translation: CASSLVFSGGAGNEQYF.

This clonotype was recorded a few times. This sequence joins TRBV20-1 and TRBJ2-2; possibly TRBD2 for D (6 bases). Trimming left V 5 bases short and J 2 bases short, with 12 bases between. The CDR3 has 14 amino acids. Germline-derived CDR1 and CDR2 are DFQATT and SNEGSKA (reference sequence). The CDR3 DNA reads as TGCAGTGCTCCGGGACTCCAAAACACCGGGGAGCTGTTTTTT. Translated, it gives CSAPGLQNTGELFF.